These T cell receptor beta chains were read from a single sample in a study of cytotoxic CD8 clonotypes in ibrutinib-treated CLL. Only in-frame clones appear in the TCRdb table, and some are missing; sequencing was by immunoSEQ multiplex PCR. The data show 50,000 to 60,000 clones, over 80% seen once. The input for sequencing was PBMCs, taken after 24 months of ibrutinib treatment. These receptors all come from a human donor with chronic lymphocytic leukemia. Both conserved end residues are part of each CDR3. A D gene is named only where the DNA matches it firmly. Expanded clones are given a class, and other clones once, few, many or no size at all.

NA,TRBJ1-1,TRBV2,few,TGTGCCAGCAGAGGTTGGTCCGGCATGAACACTGAAGCTTTCTTT,CASRGWSGMNTEAFF
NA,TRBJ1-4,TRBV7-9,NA,TGTGCCAGCAGCCGCCGTCTGGTCGAAAAACTGTTTTTT,CASSRRLVEKLFF
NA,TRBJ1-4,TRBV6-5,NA,TGTGCCAGCAGTAGAGGGTTCGCAGAAAAACTGTTTTTT,CASSRGFAEKLFF
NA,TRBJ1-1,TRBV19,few,TGTGCCAGTAGTATAGGTTTAGGCAGCCAGGGCACTGAAGCTTTCTTT,CASSIGLGSQGTEAFF
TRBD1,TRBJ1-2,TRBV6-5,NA,TGTGCCAGCAGTTATGTGGCAGGGGGCAGGGAGGGCTACACCTTC,CASSYVAGGREGYTF
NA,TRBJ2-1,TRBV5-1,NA,TGCGCCAGCAGCTTGGCCAGGATGAGCAATGAGCAGTTCTTC,CASSLARMSNEQFF
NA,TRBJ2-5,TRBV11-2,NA,TGTGCCAGCAGCGGCGACCCGGTAGCGGCTCAAGAGACCCAGTACTTC,CASSGDPVAAQETQYF
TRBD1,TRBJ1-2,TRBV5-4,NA,TGTGCCAGCAGCTGGACAGGGGCTGGTGGCTACACCTTC,CASSWTGAGGYTF
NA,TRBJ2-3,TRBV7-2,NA,TGTGCCAGCAGCTTAGCCGCTGATTTCACAGATACGCAGTATTTT,CASSLAADFTDTQYF
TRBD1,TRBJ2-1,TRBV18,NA,TGTGCCAGCTCGTACCGGGGACAGAGCTCCTACAATGAGCAGTTCTTC,CASSYRGQSSYNEQFF
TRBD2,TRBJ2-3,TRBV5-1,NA,TGCGCCAGCAGTGGACTAGCGGGAGGGCCAGATACGCAGTATTTT,CASSGLAGGPDTQYF
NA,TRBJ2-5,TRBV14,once,TGTGCCAGCAGCCAAGCTCCCCAGGGGCATTCGTACTTC,CASSQAPQGHSYF
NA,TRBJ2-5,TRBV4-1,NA,TGCGCCAGCAGCCAACTTGTCCTTCAAGAGACCCAGTACTTC,CASSQLVLQETQYF
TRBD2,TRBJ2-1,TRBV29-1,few,TGCAGCGTTGACAGCGGGAGCGGCAATGAGCAGTTCTTC,CSVDSGSGNEQFF
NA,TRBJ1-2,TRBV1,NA,TGCACCAGCACTTCCAGCAGCTATGGCTACACCTTC,CTSTSSSYGYTF
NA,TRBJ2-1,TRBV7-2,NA,TGTGCCAGCAGTCGCGGGGCATCACCGGGGAATGAGCAGTTCTTC,CASSRGASPGNEQFF
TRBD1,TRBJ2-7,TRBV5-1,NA,TGCGCCAGCAGCTTGGCCGTGGGGACAGGGAACTACGAGCAGTACTTC,CASSLAVGTGNYEQYF
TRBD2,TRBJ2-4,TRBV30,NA,TGTGCTGCCGGAGTACTAGCGGGAGGGGCCAAAAACATTCAGTACTTC,CAAGVLAGGAKNIQYF
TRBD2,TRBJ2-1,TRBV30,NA,TGTGCCTGGAGTCCTAGACTGTTACTAGCGGGAAGCAATGAGCAGTTCTTC,CAWSPRLLLAGSNEQFF
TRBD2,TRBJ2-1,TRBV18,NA,TGTGCCAGCTCACGTGCGGGAGGGCAAAATGAGCAGTTCTTC,CASSRAGGQNEQFF
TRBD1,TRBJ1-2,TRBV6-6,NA,TGTGCCAGCAGTTATCAGACAGGGTATGGCTACACCTTC,CASSYQTGYGYTF
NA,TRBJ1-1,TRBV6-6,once,TGTGCCAGCAGGTCGGTGAACACTGAAGCTTTCTTT,CASRSVNTEAFF
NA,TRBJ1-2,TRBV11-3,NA,TGTGCCAGCAGCTCCAGGGTGTTATGCTATGGCTACACCTTC,CASSSRVLCYGYTF
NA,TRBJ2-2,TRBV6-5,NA,TGTGCCAGCAGTTCATTAGTCCGGGGCACCGGGGAGCTGTTTTTT,CASSSLVRGTGELFF
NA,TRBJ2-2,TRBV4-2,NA,TGTGCCAGCAGCCTCCTAGTGGCCGGGGAGCTGTTTTTT,CASSLLVAGELFF
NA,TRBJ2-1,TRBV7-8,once,TGTGCCAGCAGCTTAGGTGCTAGTAAGAATGAGCAGTTCTTC,CASSLGASKNEQFF
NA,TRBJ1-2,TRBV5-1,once,TGCGCCAGCAGCCCCGATTTGGTGAGGCCCTATGGCTACACCTTC,CASSPDLVRPYGYTF
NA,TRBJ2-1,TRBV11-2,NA,TGTGCCAGCAGCTTAGATTGGTTGGAGGCCCCCTACAATGAGCAGTTCTTC,CASSLDWLEAPYNEQFF
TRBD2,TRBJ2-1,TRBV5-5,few,TGTGCCAGCAGTTTTTTTCCTCCCGGGACTAGCGGATCCAATGAGCAGTTCTTC,CASSFFPPGTSGSNEQFF
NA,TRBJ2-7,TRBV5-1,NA,TGCGCCAGCAGCTTTGGGTGGGGGGCAGCGGGCCCCACCTACGAGCAGTACTTC,CASSFGWGAAGPTYEQYF
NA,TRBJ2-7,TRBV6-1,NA,TGTGCCAGCACTTCGACAGGAACCTACGAGCAGTACTTC,CASTSTGTYEQYF
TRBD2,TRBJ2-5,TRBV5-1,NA,TGCGCCAGCAGCTTGGGGCTAGCGGGAGGGCAAGAGACCCAGTACTTC,CASSLGLAGGQETQYF
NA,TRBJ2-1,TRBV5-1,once,TGCGCCAGCACAGGGGACCTAGGAATATACAATGAGCAGTTCTTC,CASTGDLGIYNEQFF
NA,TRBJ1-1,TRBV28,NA,TGTGCCAGCAGTTTCGGGGGGCCTCACACTGAAGCTTTCTTT,CASSFGGPHTEAFF
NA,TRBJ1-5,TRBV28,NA,TGTGCCAGCAGTGCACAGGGTGCTCAGCCCCAGCATTTT,CASSAQGAQPQHF
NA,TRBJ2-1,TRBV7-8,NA,TGTGCCAGCAGCGGAAGGACCACCTTGGAGCAGTTCTTC,CASSGRTTLEQFF
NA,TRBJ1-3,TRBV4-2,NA,TGTGCCAGCAGCCAAGGAGGGCACTCTCTGGAAACACCATATTTT,CASSQGGHSLETPYF
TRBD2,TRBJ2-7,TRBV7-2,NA,TGTGCCAGCAGCCCCAAGGGACTACCGACCTACGAGCAGTACTTC,CASSPKGLPTYEQYF
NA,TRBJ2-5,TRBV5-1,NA,TGCGCCAGCACCTATCAAGAGACCCAGTACTTC,CASTYQETQYF
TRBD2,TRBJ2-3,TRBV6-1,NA,TGTGCCAGCAGTGAAGAGCCGGGAGGGTCGGGCACAGATACGCAGTATTTT,CASSEEPGGSGTDTQYF
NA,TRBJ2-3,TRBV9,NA,TGTGCCAGCAGCGACCCCCCCCCAGATACGCAGTATTTT,CASSDPPPDTQYF
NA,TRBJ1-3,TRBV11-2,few,TGTGCCAGCAGCTCGAATGGGTTCTCTGGAAACACCATATATTTT,CASSSNGFSGNTIYF
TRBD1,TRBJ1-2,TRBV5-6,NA,TGTGCCAGCAGCTTCGCGGACAGGAACTATGGCTACACCTTC,CASSFADRNYGYTF
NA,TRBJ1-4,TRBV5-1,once,TGCGCCAGCAGCCCGGATCCGGGTTTGAATGAAAAACTGTTTTTT,CASSPDPGLNEKLFF
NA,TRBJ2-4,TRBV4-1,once,TGCGCCAGCAGCCAAGATGAGGGGTGGGGGAGCATTCAGTACTTC,CASSQDEGWGSIQYF
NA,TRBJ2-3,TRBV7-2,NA,TGTGCCAGCAGTTATAGTCTCCCAGATACGCAGTATTTT,CASSYSLPDTQYF
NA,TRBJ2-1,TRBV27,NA,TGTGCCAGCAGAAATGGGGACGGCCTTGTGGAGTTCTTC,CASRNGDGLVEFF
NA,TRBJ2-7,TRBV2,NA,TGTGCCAGCAGGTTCACCTCTGGGGAACACTACGAGCAGTACTTC,CASRFTSGEHYEQYF
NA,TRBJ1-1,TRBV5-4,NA,TGTGCCAGCAGCGCACGACTCCAGGGTACTGAAGCTTTCTTT,CASSARLQGTEAFF
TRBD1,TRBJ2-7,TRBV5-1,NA,TGCGCCAGCAGCACCCGGACAGGAACCTACGAGCAGTACTTC,CASSTRTGTYEQYF
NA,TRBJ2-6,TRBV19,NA,TGTGCCAGTAGTATAGAGAGGGATTCTGGGGCCAACGTCCTGACTTTC,CASSIERDSGANVLTF
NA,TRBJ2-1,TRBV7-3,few,TGTGCCAGCAGCCCCCAGGGGGGAGCGGGGTACAATGAGCAGTTCTTC,CASSPQGGAGYNEQFF
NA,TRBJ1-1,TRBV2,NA,TGTGCCAGCAGGGCAGGGGTGGACACTGAAGCTTTCTTT,CASRAGVDTEAFF
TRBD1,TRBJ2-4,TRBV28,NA,TGTGCCACTCTAACCCCGGGACAGGGGAGGGGGGCCAAAAACATTCAGTACTTC,CATLTPGQGRGAKNIQYF
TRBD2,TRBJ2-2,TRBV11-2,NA,TGTGCCAGCAGCTTAGCGGCGGGAGGGAGAACCGGGGAGCTGTTTTTT,CASSLAAGGRTGELFF
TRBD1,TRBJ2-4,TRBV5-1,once,TGCGCCAGCAGCGTAACAGGGGCTGGCATTGACATTCAGTACTTC,CASSVTGAGIDIQYF
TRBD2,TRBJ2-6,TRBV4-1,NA,TGCGCCAGCAGCCAGATTGGACTAGCGGGAGATTACACTGGGGCCAACGTCCTGACTTTC,CASSQIGLAGDYTGANVLTF
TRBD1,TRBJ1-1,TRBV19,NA,TGTGCCAGTAGTATAAACCGAGGACAGGGCAACACTGAAGCTTTCTTT,CASSINRGQGNTEAFF
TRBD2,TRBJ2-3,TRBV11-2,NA,TGTGCCAGCAGCTCAAGGCCGGGGCTAGCGGGACCAGATACGCAGTATTTT,CASSSRPGLAGPDTQYF
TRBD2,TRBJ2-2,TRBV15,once,TGTGCCGCCAGCGCGGGACTAGCGGGGAACACCGGGGAGCTGTTTTTT,CAASAGLAGNTGELFF